Listed below are T cell receptor beta chains from one sample, sequenced in a study of graft-versus-host responses after intestinal transplantation. Profiled with immunoSEQ multiplex PCR; TCRdb holds only in-frame clones, not every one. The data show about 50,000 clones, approximately 91% seen once. These receptors have no identified antigens. The source was unstimulated CD4+ T cells sorted from spleen or lymph node cells, collected before transplant. These receptors all come from a human donor who was the organ donor for an intestinal transplant. CDR3s include the opening cysteine and the closing phenylalanine or tryptophan. A D gene is named only where the DNA matches it firmly.

V	J	D	length	CDR3
TRBV6-5	TRBJ2-7	TRBD2	15	CASSYAGLAAYEQYF
TRBV19	.	TRBD1	15	CASSPSGQGRYEQYF
TRBV7-7	TRBJ2-1	.	15	CASFHRDELYNEQFF
TRBV5-4	TRBJ2-3	.	17	CASSSEGGGGLLDTQYF
TRBV28	TRBJ2-5	.	16	CASSFTPYRVPETQYF
TRBV6-6	.	TRBD1	15	CASTSPGTGFYEQYF
TRBV12-5	TRBJ2-3	.	14	CASGPGLSTDTQYF
TRBV5-6	TRBJ2-5	TRBD2	14	CASSFPGGQETQYF
TRBV18	TRBJ2-1	.	16	CASSRTGPSPYNEQFF
TRBV9	TRBJ2-1	TRBD2	14	CASSGTSSYNEQFF
TRBV4-2	TRBJ2-7	TRBD2	17	CASSQPLDSGRPHEQYF
TRBV30	TRBJ2-7	.	15	CAWSVAGRASYEQYF
TRBV7-3	TRBJ2-1	TRBD2	16	CASILLAGVPYNEQFF
TRBV10-3	TRBJ1-2	.	15	CAISDHTGFNYGYTF
TRBV30	TRBJ2-7	.	11	CAWSSTYEQYF
TRBV5-1	TRBJ1-2	TRBD1	15	CASSLDRGFDYGYTF
TRBV28	TRBJ1-1	.	13	CASSFGRFTEAFF
TRBV7-2	TRBJ1-4	.	14	CASSFGAGAEKLFF
TRBV28	TRBJ2-7	.	11	CATRGTYEQYF
TRBV6-6	TRBJ1-2	.	14	CASSYSGRGAGYTF
TRBV6-1	TRBJ2-1	TRBD2	15	CASRSSGRSYNEQFF
TRBV9	TRBJ2-3	.	13	CASSPDETGTQYF
TRBV7-2	TRBJ2-5	TRBD2	16	CASEDLAARTGETQYF
TRBV11-3	TRBJ2-1	.	15	CASSLWSGSHNEQFF
TRBV6-5	TRBJ2-7	TRBD2	15	CASSYGREGLYEQYF
TRBV12-5	TRBJ2-3	TRBD1	14	CASGWGTGTDTQYF
TRBV7-2	TRBJ1-2	TRBD1	13	CASSFGTGEGYTF
TRBV29-1	TRBJ2-3	.	14	CSVGNSHSTDTQYF
TRBV28	TRBJ2-1	.	12	CASSLLSYEQFF